These 23 T cell receptor beta chains originate from one sample sequenced in a study of beta chain features in type 1 diabetes. Expressed TCRB transcripts were sequenced because the isolated RNA had all been reverse transcribed beforehand. Clones were read by immunoSEQ multiplex PCR, and TCRdb kept only the in-frame ones, dropping some. Of under 500,000 clones listed, around 28% are singletons. The specimen sequenced was naive CD4+ T cells from blood. The receptor set was obtained from a man in his late teens or twenties in good health.

The rearrangement links TRBV5-1 to TRBJ2-3; D is uncertain. The CDR3 runs 17 residues. The germline V and J ends were trimmed by 7 bases and 4 bases, with 25 bases remaining between them. CDR1 and CDR2 (germline): SGHRS, YFSETQ. Here the CDR3 DNA reads TGCGCCAGCCAGGCAGCCATCCCGGATGGTGTCCCAGATACGCAGTATTTT. It translates to CASQAAIPDGVPDTQYF.

This clone appeared once. The chain uses TRBV11-1 and TRBJ1-3; perhaps TRBD1 as D (5 bases). CDR3 length: 14 amino acids. Trimming removed 4 bases at V and 7 bases at J, with 14 bases between. Germline lookup yields CDR1 SGHAT and CDR2 FQDESV (reference sequence). CDR3 nucleotide sequence: TGTGCCAGCAGCTACTACCGGGACCGGAACACCATATATTTT. Amino acids: CASSYYRDRNTIYF.

This clone showed up just a few times. This rearrangement joins TRBV30 to TRBJ2-2, with D perhaps TRBD2 (5 bases). The CDR3 length is 14 residues. Trimming pared 3 bases from V and 0 bases from J, leaving 8 bases between. CDR1 is GTSNPN, CDR2 SVGIG, per germline (reference sequence). The CDR3 nucleotides are TGTGCCTGGAGCCAGCGGACGAACACCGGGGAGCTGTTTTTT. Amino acids: CAWSQRTNTGELFF.

The rearrangement links TRBV4-1 to TRBJ1-2; D gene unclear. V was clipped by 1 base and J by 0 bases, with 9 bases between them. The length of the CDR3 is 15 residues. The germline gives CDR1 MGHRA, CDR2 YSYEKL. The chain's CDR3 is CASSQAGATNYGYTF. In DNA form, the CDR3 reads TGCGCCAGCAGCCAAGCCGGCGCCACTAACTATGGCTACACCTTC.

This clone has a handful of counts. In the same sample, other DNA sequences code for this CDR3. The gene calls are TRBV9 and TRBJ2-1; 7 positions agree with TRBD2. This CDR3 is 15 amino acids long. Germline loops: CDR1 SGDLS, CDR2 YYNGEE. Unmatched junction bases numbered 0, after V lost 0 bases and J lost 0 bases. As DNA, the CDR3 is TGTGCCAGCAGCGTAGCGGGAGGCTCCTACAATGAGCAGTTCTTC. It yields the protein CASSVAGGSYNEQFF.

V is TRBV5-4 and J is TRBJ1-1; D ambiguous. The V gene's germline CDR1 is SGHNT and CDR2 YYREEE (reference sequence). V was trimmed by 0 bases and J by 5 bases, leaving 8 bases between them. CDR3 length: 13 residues. CDR3 protein: CASSLEGITEAFF. For the CDR3, the DNA is TGTGCCAGCAGCTTGGAAGGGATAACTGAAGCTTTCTTT.

This sequence joins TRBV25-1 and TRBJ2-1, with TRBD1 matching over 7 bases. This CDR3 comprises 15 residues. Germline V lookup: CDR1 MGHDK, CDR2 SYGVNS. With V trimmed by 3 bases and J by 7 bases, 9 bases remained unmatched. The CDR3 DNA reads as TGTGCCAGCAGTGAGCACAGGGGCGGGTTGAATGAGCAGTTCTTC. Amino acids: CASSEHRGGLNEQFF.

V usage is TRBV28 and J usage is TRBJ2-2; possibly TRBD1 or TRBD2 for D (5 bases each). Germline V gives CDR1 MDHEN, CDR2 SYDVKM. This CDR3 contains 15 residues. Trimming took off 4 bases at V and 7 bases at J, with 16 bases between the two ends. CDR3 protein: CASSSPGRLGGELFF. CDR3 sequence (DNA): TGTGCCAGCAGTTCCCCGGGACGTCTTGGCGGGGAGCTGTTTTTT.

The V gene is TRBV7-9, the J gene TRBJ2-7; no clear D. Looked up from germline, CDR1 is SEHNR and CDR2 is FQNEAQ (reference sequence). V was cut by 5 bases and J by 7 bases, with 15 bases left in between. This CDR3 region has 13 residues. The CDR3 loop reads CASSISRSVEQYF. The CDR3 coding sequence is TGTGCCAGCAGCATCTCTAGGTCAGTAGAGCAGTACTTC.

In this sample, this clone turned up a few times. The V gene is TRBV7-9, the J gene TRBJ2-7; 8 bases map to TRBD2. V trimming: 5 bases; J trimming: 3 bases; junction bases outside the gene matches: 12. CDR3 length: 16 amino acids. Germline loops: CDR1 SEHNR, CDR2 FQNEAQ (reference sequence). The CDR3 DNA reads TGTGCCAGCAGCCCGGACTGGCGGGAGGCGGACTACGAGCAGTACTTC. Its translation: CASSPDWREADYEQYF.

In the case of this clone: Other nucleotide sequences from this sample produce the same CDR3. V is TRBV9 and J is TRBJ2-6, with D hard to call. The CDR3 extends over 13 amino acids. The ends were cut back, 2 bases at V and 2 bases at J, with 2 bases in the middle. Germline assignment: CDR1 SGDLS and CDR2 YYNGEE. This CDR3 is CASSVAGANVLTF. CDR3 in DNA: TGTGCCAGCAGCGTCGCTGGGGCCAACGTCCTGACTTTC.

This clone was counted a few times. This chain connects TRBV18 to TRBJ2-1; 9 bases line up with TRBD2. V was clipped by 6 bases and J by 4 bases; unmatched bases: 7. CDR1 is KGHSH, CDR2 LQKENI, per germline. The CDR3 sequence is 15 residues long. This CDR3 is CASSSTSGPYNEQFF. In nucleotides, the CDR3 is TGTGCCAGCTCGTCCACTAGCGGGCCTTACAATGAGCAGTTCTTC.

The rearrangement joins TRBV21-1 to TRBJ2-1; TRBD2 reflects the table's D call only, with no check against the DNA. TRBV21-1 corresponds to a pseudogene. CDR3 length: 16 amino acids. For the CDR3, the DNA is TGTGCCAGCAGCAATGTTAGGCGGGAGGCCCGGATTGAGCAGTTCTTC. This codes for CASSNVRREARIEQFF.

This clone was counted between two and nine times. The chain combines TRBV4-1 with TRBJ1-1; possible D gene TRBD1, 6 bases. CDR1 is MGHRA, CDR2 YSYEKL, per germline. The V gene lost 4 bases and the J gene lost 3 bases, with 12 bases spanning the gap. The CDR3 is 14 residues long. The CDR3 sequence: CASSRGTLDTEAFF. CDR3 DNA: TGCGCCAGCAGCCGAGGGACATTGGACACTGAAGCTTTCTTT.

V usage is TRBV5-4 and J usage is TRBJ2-5, with 9 bases identical to TRBD1. The CDR3 has 14 amino acids. The germline V gene encodes CDR1 SGHNT and CDR2 YYREEE (reference sequence). Unmatched junction bases numbered 3, after V lost 1 base and J lost 5 bases. In DNA, the CDR3 is TGTGCCAGCAGCTTGATGGACAGGGGTGAGACCCAGTACTTC. Residues: CASSLMDRGETQYF.

This clone came up a few times. The chain employs TRBV5-1 and TRBJ2-7, with 8 bases identical to TRBD2. V shed 1 base, J shed 2 bases, and the junction held 2 bases outside the gene matches. The germline V gene has CDR1 SGHRS and CDR2 YFSETQ. The length of the CDR3 is 14 residues. The chain's CDR3 is CASSLRREAYEQYF. CDR3 nucleotide sequence: TGCGCCAGCAGCTTGCGGCGGGAGGCCTACGAGCAGTACTTC.

This clone was seen only once. Other DNA sequences in the sample encode the same CDR3. The chain has TRBV7-3 and TRBJ2-3; D is unresolved. The V gene lost 5 bases and the J gene lost 2 bases, with 5 bases spanning the gap. The CDR3 has 12 amino acids. CDR1 and CDR2 (germline): SGHTA, FQGTGA. CDR3 DNA: TGTGCCAGCAGCCCGTCCACAGATACGCAGTATTTT. Its translation: CASSPSTDTQYF. Together with reference TRBV7-3 and TRBJ2-3, the CDR3 gives the full variable domain: GAGVSQTPSNKVTEKGKYVELRCDPISGHTALYWYRQSLGQGPEFLIYFQGTGAADDSGLPNDRFFAVRPEGSVSTLKIQRTERGDSAVYLCASSPSTDTQYFGPGTRLTVL.

This clone showed up just a few times. The rearrangement links TRBV30 to TRBJ1-5; TRBD1 agrees at 9 bases. From germline, CDR1 is GTSNPN and CDR2 SVGIG (reference sequence). This CDR3 has 15 amino acids. Trimming at V came to 2 bases and at J to 5 bases, leaving 7 bases not matched to a gene. The CDR3 DNA reads as TGTGCCTGGAGTCCTGGACAGGGGAATTATCAGCCCCAGCATTTT. The encoded protein is CAWSPGQGNYQPQHF.

This clone was recorded a few times. The chain is built from TRBV29-1 and TRBJ2-2, with D possibly TRBD2 on 6 matching bases. Germline CDR1 SQVTM, CDR2 ANQGSEA. V was pared by 6 bases and J by 0 bases, with 14 bases between. The CDR3 loop spans 15 amino acids. The CDR3 DNA sequence: TGCAGCGTCATCCGTGGCGGGGCGAACACCGGGGAGCTGTTTTTT. It is translated as CSVIRGGANTGELFF.

There are a few counts of this clone. The chain combines TRBV7-2 with TRBJ2-1; D might be TRBD2 (6 bases). V was pared by 0 bases and J by 14 bases, with 14 bases between. Germline CDR1 reads SGHTA; CDR2 reads FQGNSA. The CDR3 has 13 amino acids. DNA for the CDR3: TGTGCCAGCAGCTTAGCTCTTAGCGGACCGAAGTTCTTC. The encoded protein is CASSLALSGPKFF. Drawing the rest from reference TRBV7-2 and TRBJ2-1, the complete variable domain is GAGVSQSPSNKVTEKGKDVELRCDPISGHTALYWYRQSLGQGLEFLIYFQGNSAPDKSGLPSDRFSAERTGGSVSTLTIQRTQQEDSAVYLCASSLALSGPKFFGPGTRLTVL.

V usage is TRBV2 and J usage is TRBJ2-1; D is undetermined. This CDR3 has 12 residues. The germline V and J ends were trimmed by 5 bases and 8 bases, with 10 bases remaining between them. Germline V gives CDR1 SNHLY, CDR2 FYNNEI. CDR3 amino acids: CASSTRNHEQFF. Here the CDR3 DNA reads TGTGCCAGCAGTACCAGGAATCATGAGCAGTTCTTC.

This clone turned up a few times. This chain links TRBV7-2 with TRBJ2-7; D might be TRBD1 (5 bases). This CDR3 has 15 residues. Germline CDR1 is SGHTA and CDR2 is FQGNSA. V lost 1 base and J lost 0, with 10 bases in between. CDR3 sequence (DNA): TGTGCCAGCAGCTTAGTATCAGGGAACTCCTACGAGCAGTACTTC. It yields the protein CASSLVSGNSYEQYF.

This clone was observed a handful of times. The chain uses TRBV2 and TRBJ2-1; 7 bases line up with TRBD1. CDR1 and CDR2 from the germline V gene are SNHLY and FYNNEI. The CDR3 is 14 residues long. V dropped 7 bases and J dropped 8; count of bases not matched to a gene: 11. CDR3 sequence reads: CASKEQGFVDEQFF. For the CDR3, the DNA is TGTGCCAGCAAGGAACAGGGGTTTGTCGATGAGCAGTTCTTC. The variable domain in full, completed from reference TRBV2 and TRBJ2-1, reads EPEVTQTPSHQVTQMGQEVILRCVPISNHLYFYWYRQILGQKVEFLVSFYNNEISEKSEIFDDQFSVERPDGSNFTLKIRSTKLEDSAMYFCASKEQGFVDEQFFGPGTRLTVL.